The 12 T cell receptor beta chains listed next were all sequenced from one sample in a study of blood T cell repertoires in COVID-19. Profiling relied on immunoSEQ multiplex PCR, and the TCRdb table lists in-frame clones only, not all of them. Of tens of thousands of clones in the sample, approximately 90% are singletons; the top ten hold roughly 14%. Input material: peripheral blood. The receptors here all came from a man between 70 and 80 years old with active or convalescent COVID-19.

As regards this clone: This sample includes further DNA sequences coding for the same CDR3. The chain couples TRBV7-3 to TRBJ1-1; D is ambiguous. The germline CDR1 and CDR2 sequences are SGHTA and FQGTGA. With 3 bases removed from V and 1 base from J, the gap between germline ends came to 6 bases. The CDR3 totals 13 residues. The CDR3 coding sequence is TGTGCCAGCAGCTTCTCAGGGAACACTGAAGCTTTCTTT. Translating gives CASSFSGNTEAFF.

The chain combines TRBV6-2 or TRBV6-3 with TRBJ2-7; D remains ambiguous. Germline CDR1 and CDR2: MNHEY and SVGEGT. V lost 5 bases, J lost 9 bases, and 11 bases lay in between. The CDR3 contains 11 residues. The CDR3 sequence: CASSTAGVQYF. As DNA, the CDR3 is TGTGCCAGCAGTACTGCAGGTGTGCAGTACTTC.

This clone appeared a single time. The V gene is TRBV3-1 (or the pseudogene TRBV3-2), the J gene TRBJ1-1; D possibly corresponds to TRBD1 (6 bases). This CDR3 has 12 amino acids. V dropped 6 bases and J dropped 6 bases, with 11 bases sitting between them. The germline V gene encodes CDR1 LGHDT and CDR2 YNNKEL (reference sequence). CDR3 loop: CASSMTGSEAFF. The CDR3 DNA sequence: TGTGCCAGCAGTATGACAGGCTCTGAAGCTTTCTTT.

The J gene is TRBJ1-1, the V gene TRBV28; no clear D. The CDR3 spans 13 residues. Germline CDR1 reads MDHEN; CDR2 reads SYDVKM. With 11 bases removed from V and 3 bases from J, the gap between germline ends came to 16 bases. The CDR3 sequence is CAVASGADTEAFF. For the CDR3, the DNA is TGTGCCGTAGCCTCCGGAGCGGACACTGAAGCTTTCTTT.

The V gene is TRBV30, the J gene TRBJ1-1; D is undetermined. The CDR3 contains 14 residues. V was shortened by 4 bases and J by 3 bases, with 15 bases between the two germline ends. Germline CDR1 GTSNPN, CDR2 SVGIG (reference sequence). The CDR3 DNA reads as TGTGCCTGGATACGGGTATCAGTAGACACTGAAGCTTTCTTT. Residues: CAWIRVSVDTEAFF. Full variable domain (missing parts from reference TRBV30 and TRBJ1-1): SQTIHQWPATLVQPVGSPLSLECTVEGTSNPNLYWYRQAAGRGLQLLFYSVGIGQISSEVPQNLSASRPQDRQFILSSKKLLLSDSGFYLCAWIRVSVDTEAFFGQGTRLTVV.

The V gene is TRBV11-2, the J gene TRBJ1-6; 7 bases map to TRBD1. V lost 4 bases and J lost 7; bases outside the gene matches: 7. In germline, CDR1 is SGHAT, CDR2 FQNNGV. The CDR3 contains 15 residues. The chain's CDR3 is CASSSSRDSNSPLHF. CDR3 coding DNA: TGTGCCAGCAGCTCCTCTAGGGACAGCAATTCACCCCTCCACTTT.

The V and J genes are TRBV11-3 and TRBJ2-7; D perhaps matches TRBD1 (7 bases). The CDR3 extends over 16 amino acids. With 1 base removed from V and 2 bases from J, the gap between germline ends came to 15 bases. Germline CDR1 is SGHNT and CDR2 is YENEEA. CDR3 sequence: CASSLAGATGAYEQYF. The CDR3 DNA sequence: TGTGCCAGCAGCTTAGCGGGGGCAACAGGGGCCTACGAGCAGTACTTC.

This clone was recorded only once. The chain combines TRBV12-3 or TRBV12-4 with TRBJ2-7; D might be TRBD1 (6 bases). Trimming pared 10 bases from V and 3 bases from J, leaving 16 bases between. The CDR3 is 13 amino acids. As DNA, the CDR3 is TGTGCCACCCGGGACAACGTTTACTACGAGCAGTACTTC. It is translated as CATRDNVYYEQYF.

As DNA, the CDR3 is TGTGCCAGCAGCCAAGACAAGCTCCGGGATACGCAGTATTTT. Translation: CASSQDKLRDTQYF. This chain links TRBV3-1 (or the pseudogene TRBV3-2) with TRBJ2-3, with no clear D. The CDR3 totals 14 residues. CDR1 is LGHDT and CDR2 is YNNKEL in the germline V gene (reference sequence). V dropped 0 bases and J dropped 6 bases, with 10 bases sitting between them.

The chain uses TRBV5-1 and TRBJ2-1; weak D call: TRBD1 (5 bases). The CDR3 length is 15 residues. Germline V gives CDR1 SGHRS, CDR2 YFSETQ. V shed 0 bases and J shed 0 bases, with 7 bases lying between them. The CDR3 DNA sequence: TGCGCCAGCAGCTTGGGACAGACCTCCTACAATGAGCAGTTCTTC. The encoded protein is CASSLGQTSYNEQFF.

The CDR3 protein is CASSVQGSGNTIYF. Written as DNA, the CDR3 is TGTGCCAGCAGTGTACAGGGTTCTGGAAACACCATATATTTT. V usage is TRBV28 and J usage is TRBJ1-3, with D possibly matching TRBD1 (6 bases). Between the trimmed V and J ends, which lost 5 bases and 1 base, there was a span of 9 bases. Germline V CDR1 and CDR2: MDHEN, SYDVKM. This CDR3 region has 14 residues.

The rearrangement uses TRBV27 and TRBJ1-1; tentatively, D is TRBD1 (5 bases). V lost 3 bases and J lost 11, with 10 bases in between. The germline gives CDR1 MNHEY, CDR2 SMNVEV (reference sequence). This CDR3 comprises 11 residues. CDR3 coding DNA: TGTGCCAGCAGTTTGGGGGGTAATGCTTTCTTT. This encodes CASSLGGNAFF.